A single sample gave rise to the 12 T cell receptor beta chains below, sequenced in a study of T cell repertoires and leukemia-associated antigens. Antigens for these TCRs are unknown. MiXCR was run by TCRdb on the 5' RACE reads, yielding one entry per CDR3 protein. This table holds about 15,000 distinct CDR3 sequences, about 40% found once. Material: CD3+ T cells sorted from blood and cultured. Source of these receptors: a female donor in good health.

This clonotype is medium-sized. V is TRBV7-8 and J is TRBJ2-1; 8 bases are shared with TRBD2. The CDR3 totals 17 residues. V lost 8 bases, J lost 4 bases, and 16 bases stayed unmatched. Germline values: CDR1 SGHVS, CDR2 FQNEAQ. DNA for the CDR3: TGTGCCAGCGAACTCGAGCGGGGGCGAATTCTTTACAATGAGCAGTTCTTC. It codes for CASELERGRILYNEQFF.

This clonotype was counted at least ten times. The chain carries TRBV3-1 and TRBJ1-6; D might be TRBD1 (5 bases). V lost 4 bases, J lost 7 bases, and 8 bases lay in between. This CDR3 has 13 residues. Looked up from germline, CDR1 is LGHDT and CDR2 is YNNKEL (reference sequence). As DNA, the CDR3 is TGTGCCAGCAGCCCTACAGGAAATTCACCCCTCCACTTT. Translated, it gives CASSPTGNSPLHF.

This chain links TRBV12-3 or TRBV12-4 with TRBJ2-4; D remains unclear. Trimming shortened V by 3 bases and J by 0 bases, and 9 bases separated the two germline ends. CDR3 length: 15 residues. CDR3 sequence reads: CASSFRELAKNIQYF. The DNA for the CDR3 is TGTGCCAGCAGTTTTCGAGAATTAGCCAAAAACATTCAGTACTTC.

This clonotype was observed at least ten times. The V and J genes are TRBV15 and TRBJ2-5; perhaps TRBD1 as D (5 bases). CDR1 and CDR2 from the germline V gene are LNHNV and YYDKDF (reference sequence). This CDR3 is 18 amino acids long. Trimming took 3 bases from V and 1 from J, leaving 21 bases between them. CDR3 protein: CATSRHQGTLIVQETQYF. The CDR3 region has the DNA TGTGCCACCAGCAGGCATCAGGGAACTCTTATCGTCCAAGAGACCCAGTACTTC.

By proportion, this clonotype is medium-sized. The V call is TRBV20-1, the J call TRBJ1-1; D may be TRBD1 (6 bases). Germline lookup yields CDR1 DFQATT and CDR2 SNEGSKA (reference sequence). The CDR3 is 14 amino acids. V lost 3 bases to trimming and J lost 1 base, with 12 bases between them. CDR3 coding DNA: TGCAGTGCTAGGGGTCAGGGGCCGAACACTGAAGCTTTCTTT. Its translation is CSARGQGPNTEAFF.

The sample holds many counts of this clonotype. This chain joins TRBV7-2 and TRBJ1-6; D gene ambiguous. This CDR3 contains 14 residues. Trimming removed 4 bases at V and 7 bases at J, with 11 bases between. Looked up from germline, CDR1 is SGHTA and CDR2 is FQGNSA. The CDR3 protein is CASSYRVPNSPLHF. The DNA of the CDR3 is TGTGCCAGCAGCTACCGGGTCCCGAATTCACCCCTCCACTTT.

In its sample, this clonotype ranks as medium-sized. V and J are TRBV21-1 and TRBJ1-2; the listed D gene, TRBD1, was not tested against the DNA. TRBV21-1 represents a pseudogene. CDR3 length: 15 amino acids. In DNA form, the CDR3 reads TGTGCCAGCAGCAACCCGACAGGAGCTAACTATGGCTACACCTTC. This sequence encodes CASSNPTGANYGYTF.

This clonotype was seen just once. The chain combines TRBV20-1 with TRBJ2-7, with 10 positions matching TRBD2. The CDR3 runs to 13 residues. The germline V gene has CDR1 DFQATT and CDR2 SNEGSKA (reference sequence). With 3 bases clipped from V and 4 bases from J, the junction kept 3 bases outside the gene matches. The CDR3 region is CSARGTSDYEQYF. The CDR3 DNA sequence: TGCAGTGCTAGGGGGACTAGCGATTACGAGCAGTACTTC.

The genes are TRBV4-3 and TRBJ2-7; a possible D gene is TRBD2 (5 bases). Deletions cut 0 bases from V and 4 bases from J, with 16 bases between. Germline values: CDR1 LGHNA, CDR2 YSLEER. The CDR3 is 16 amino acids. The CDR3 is CASSQEEGAQPYEQYF. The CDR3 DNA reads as TGCGCCAGCAGCCAAGAAGAGGGTGCCCAGCCTTACGAGCAGTACTTC.

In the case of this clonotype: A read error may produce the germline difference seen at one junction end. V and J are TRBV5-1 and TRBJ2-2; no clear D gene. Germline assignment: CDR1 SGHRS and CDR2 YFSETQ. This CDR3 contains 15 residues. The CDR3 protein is CASSPGPGNTEELSF. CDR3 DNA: TGCGCCAGCAGCCCTGGGCCCGGAAACACCGAGGAGCTGTCTTTT.

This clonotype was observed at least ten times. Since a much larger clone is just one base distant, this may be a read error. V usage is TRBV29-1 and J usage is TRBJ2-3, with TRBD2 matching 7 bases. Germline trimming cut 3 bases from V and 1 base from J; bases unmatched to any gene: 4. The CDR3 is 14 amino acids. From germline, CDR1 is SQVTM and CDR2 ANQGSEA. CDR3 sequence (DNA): TGCAGCGTTGAGTCTAGCGGCCGCACAGATACGCAGTATTTT. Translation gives CSVESSGRTDTQYF.

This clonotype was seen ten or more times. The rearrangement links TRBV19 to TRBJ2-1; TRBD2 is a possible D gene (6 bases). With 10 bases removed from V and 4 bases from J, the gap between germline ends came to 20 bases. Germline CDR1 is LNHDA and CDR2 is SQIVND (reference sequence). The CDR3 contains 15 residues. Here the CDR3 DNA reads TGTGCCACAGAACCAGGGACTTCTTCTTACAATGAGCAGTTCTTC. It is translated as CATEPGTSSYNEQFF.